This TCR beta chain was captured by sequencing in a study of CD8 T cells in Susac syndrome. Across the study: Among the Susac syndrome patients who underwent sequencing, about six had clinically active disease, while about eight of them were in remission. Study results and caveats: Repertoires of Susac syndrome CD4+ T cells lacked clonal expansion. The study recognized that its TCR sequencing and HLA analysis covered a relatively small number of individuals.

This CDR3 region has 14 residues. Germline V gives CDR1 SEHNR, CDR2 FQNEAQ (reference sequence). Deletions cut 6 bases from V and 8 bases from J, with 17 bases between. cDNA came from roughly 0.53 to 1 ug RNA primed by random hexamers. TCRdb recomputed calls from the immunoSEQ multiplex PCR reads with MiXCR, one row per CDR3 protein. The sample gives more than 150,000 distinct CDR3 sequences, around 95% of which show up once; 0.075% to 0.1% is in the top ten. Peripheral blood CD8+ and CD4+ T cells were profiled by TCR beta sequencing. On this clonotype: The target antigen is unknown.

The receptor was isolated from a human donor with Susac syndrome. V usage is TRBV7-9 and J usage is TRBJ2-1, with D perhaps being TRBD1 or TRBD2 (5 bases each). The sequenced sample consisted of CD4+ T cells from PBMCs. This chain's CDR3 is CASSGQGVVHEQFF. The CDR3 bases are TGTGCCAGCAGTGGCCAGGGAGTCGTCCATGAGCAGTTCTTC. Variable domain in full (rest from reference TRBV7-9 and TRBJ2-1): DTGVSQNPRHKITKRGQNVTFRCDPISEHNRLYWYRQTLGQGPEFLTYFQNEAQLEKSRLLSDRFSAERPKGSFSTLEIQRTEQGDSAMYLCASSGQGVVHEQFFGPGTRLTVL.